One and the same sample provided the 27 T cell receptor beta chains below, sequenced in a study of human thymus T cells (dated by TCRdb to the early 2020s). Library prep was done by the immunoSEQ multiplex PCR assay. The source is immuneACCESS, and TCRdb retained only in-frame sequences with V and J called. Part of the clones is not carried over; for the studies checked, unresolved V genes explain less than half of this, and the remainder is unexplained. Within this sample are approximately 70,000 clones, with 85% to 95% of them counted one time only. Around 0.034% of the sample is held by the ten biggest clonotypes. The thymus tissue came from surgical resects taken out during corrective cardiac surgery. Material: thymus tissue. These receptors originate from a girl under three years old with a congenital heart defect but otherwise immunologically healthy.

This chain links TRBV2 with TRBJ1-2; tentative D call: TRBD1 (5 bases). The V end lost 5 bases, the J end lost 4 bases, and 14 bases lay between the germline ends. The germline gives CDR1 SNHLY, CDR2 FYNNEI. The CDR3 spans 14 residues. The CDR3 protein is CASSNGRDLYGYTF. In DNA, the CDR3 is TGTGCCAGCAGTAATGGACGGGACCTCTATGGCTACACCTTC. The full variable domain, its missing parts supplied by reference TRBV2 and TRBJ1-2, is EPEVTQTPSHQVTQMGQEVILRCVPISNHLYFYWYRQILGQKVEFLVSFYNNEISEKSEIFDDQFSVERPDGSNFTLKIRSTKLEDSAMYFCASSNGRDLYGYTFGSGTRLTVV.

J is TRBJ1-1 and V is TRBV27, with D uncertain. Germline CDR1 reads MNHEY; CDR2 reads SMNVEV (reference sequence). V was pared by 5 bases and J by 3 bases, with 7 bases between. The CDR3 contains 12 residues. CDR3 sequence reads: CASSPGYTEAFF. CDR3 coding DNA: TGTGCCAGCAGTCCGGGATACACTGAAGCTTTCTTT.

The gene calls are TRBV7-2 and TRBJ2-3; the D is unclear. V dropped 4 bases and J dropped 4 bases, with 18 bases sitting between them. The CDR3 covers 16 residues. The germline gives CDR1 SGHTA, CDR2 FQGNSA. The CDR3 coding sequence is TGTGCCAGCAGCTCCCCGTCACTCCCCCATCCAGATACGCAGTATTTT. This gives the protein CASSSPSLPHPDTQYF.

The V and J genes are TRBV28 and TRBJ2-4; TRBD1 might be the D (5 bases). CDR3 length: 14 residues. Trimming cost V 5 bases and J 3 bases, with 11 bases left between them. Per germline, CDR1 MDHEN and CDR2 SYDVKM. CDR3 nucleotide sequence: TGTGCCAGCAGTCCCGCCAGGGACAAAAACATTCAGTACTTC. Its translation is CASSPARDKNIQYF.

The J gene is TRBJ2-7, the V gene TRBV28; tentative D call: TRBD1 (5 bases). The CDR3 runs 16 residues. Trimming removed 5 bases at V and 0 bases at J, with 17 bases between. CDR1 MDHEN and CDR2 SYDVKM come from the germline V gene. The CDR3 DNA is TGTGCCAGCAGTCCCGTGACAGAGAGTAGCTCCTACGAGCAGTACTTC. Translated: CASSPVTESSSYEQYF.

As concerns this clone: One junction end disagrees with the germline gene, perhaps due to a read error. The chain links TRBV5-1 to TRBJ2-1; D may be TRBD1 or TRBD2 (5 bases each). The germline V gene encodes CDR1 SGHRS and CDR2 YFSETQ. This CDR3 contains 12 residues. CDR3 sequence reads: CASSFWGNERFF. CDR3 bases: TGCGCCAGCAGCTTTTGGGGGAATGAGCGGTTCTTC.

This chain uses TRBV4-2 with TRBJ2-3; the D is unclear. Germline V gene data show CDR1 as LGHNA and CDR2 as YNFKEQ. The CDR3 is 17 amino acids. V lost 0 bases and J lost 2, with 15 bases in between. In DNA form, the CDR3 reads TGTGCCAGCAGCCAAGATCCCAAGATCTCAATCACAGATACGCAGTATTTT. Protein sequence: CASSQDPKISITDTQYF.

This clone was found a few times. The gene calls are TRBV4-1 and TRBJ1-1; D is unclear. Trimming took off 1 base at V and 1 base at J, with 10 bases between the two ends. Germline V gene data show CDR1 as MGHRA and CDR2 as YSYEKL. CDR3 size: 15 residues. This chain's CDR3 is CASSQAPQENTEAFF. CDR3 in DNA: TGCGCCAGCAGCCAAGCGCCCCAGGAGAACACTGAAGCTTTCTTT.

CDR3 in amino acids: CASRLLLQATDGYTF. CDR3 sequence (DNA): TGTGCCAGCAGACTCCTCCTACAGGCGACGGATGGCTACACCTTC. The chain employs TRBV6-1 and TRBJ1-2, with D tentatively TRBD1 (5 bases). CDR1 and CDR2 (germline): MNHNS, SASEGT. This CDR3 is 15 amino acids long. The V end was cut by 6 bases, the J end by 6 bases, with 20 bases between.

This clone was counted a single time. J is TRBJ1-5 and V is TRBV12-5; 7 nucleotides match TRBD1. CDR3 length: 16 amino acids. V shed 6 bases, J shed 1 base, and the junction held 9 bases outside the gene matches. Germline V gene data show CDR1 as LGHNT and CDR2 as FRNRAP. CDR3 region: CASGSALQGSNQPQHF. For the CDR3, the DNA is TGTGCTAGTGGCTCGGCCTTACAGGGGAGCAATCAGCCCCAGCATTTT.

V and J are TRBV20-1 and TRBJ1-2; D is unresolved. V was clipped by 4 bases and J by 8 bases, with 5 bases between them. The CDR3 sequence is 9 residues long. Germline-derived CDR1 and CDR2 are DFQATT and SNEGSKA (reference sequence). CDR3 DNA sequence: TGCAGTGCTACGGGGGGCTACACCTTC. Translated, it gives CSATGGYTF.

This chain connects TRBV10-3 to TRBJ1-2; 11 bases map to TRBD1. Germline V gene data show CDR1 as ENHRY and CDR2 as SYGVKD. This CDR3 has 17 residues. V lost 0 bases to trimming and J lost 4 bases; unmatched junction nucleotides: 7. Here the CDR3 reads CAISESTGTGGTYGYTF. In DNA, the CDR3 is TGTGCCATCAGTGAGTCGACCGGGACAGGGGGGACCTATGGCTACACCTTC.

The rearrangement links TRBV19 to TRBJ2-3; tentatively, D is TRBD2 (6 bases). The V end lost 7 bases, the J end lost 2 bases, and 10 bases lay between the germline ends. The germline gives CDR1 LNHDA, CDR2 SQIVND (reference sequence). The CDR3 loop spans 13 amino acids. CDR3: CASKGLLTDTQYF. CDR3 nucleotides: TGTGCCAGTAAGGGACTTCTCACAGATACGCAGTATTTT. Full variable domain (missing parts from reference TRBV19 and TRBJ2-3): DGGITQSPKYLFRKEGQNVTLSCEQNLNHDAMYWYRQDPGQGLRLIYYSQIVNDFQKGDIAEGYSVSREKKESFPLTVTSAQKNPTAFYLCASKGLLTDTQYFGPGTRLTVL.

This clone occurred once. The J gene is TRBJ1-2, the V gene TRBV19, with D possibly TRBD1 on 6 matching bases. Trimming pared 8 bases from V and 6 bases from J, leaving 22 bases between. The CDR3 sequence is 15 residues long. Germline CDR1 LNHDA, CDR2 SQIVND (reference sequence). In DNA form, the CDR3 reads TGTGCCAGTGGGGGGCCGATCATTCCTTCTAATGGCTACACCTTC. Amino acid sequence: CASGGPIIPSNGYTF.

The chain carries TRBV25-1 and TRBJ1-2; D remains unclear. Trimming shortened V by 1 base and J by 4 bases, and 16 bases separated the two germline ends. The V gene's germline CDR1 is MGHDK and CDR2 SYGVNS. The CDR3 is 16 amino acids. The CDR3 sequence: CASSESRLGSLYGYTF. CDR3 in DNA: TGTGCCAGCAGTGAATCCCGGCTAGGCAGCCTCTATGGCTACACCTTC.

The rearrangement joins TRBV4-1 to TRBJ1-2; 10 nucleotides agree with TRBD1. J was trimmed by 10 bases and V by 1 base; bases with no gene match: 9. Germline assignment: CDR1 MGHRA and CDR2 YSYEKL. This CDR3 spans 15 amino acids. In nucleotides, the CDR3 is TGCGCCAGCAGCCAAGCCGGGACAGGGGCCCTAGTCTACACCTTC. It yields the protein CASSQAGTGALVYTF.

The CDR3 loop reads CASSQIPGPGAQPQHF. Written as DNA, the CDR3 is TGCGCCAGCAGCCAAATACCGGGCCCAGGAGCTCAGCCCCAGCATTTT. The rearrangement joins TRBV4-1 to TRBJ1-5; D unclear. Per germline, CDR1 MGHRA and CDR2 YSYEKL. The CDR3 length is 16 residues. V was cut by 2 bases and J by 6 bases, with 17 bases left in between.

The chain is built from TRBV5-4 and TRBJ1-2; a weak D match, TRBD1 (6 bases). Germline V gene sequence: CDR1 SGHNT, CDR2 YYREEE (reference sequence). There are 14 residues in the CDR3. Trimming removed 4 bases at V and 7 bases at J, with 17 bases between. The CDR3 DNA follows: TGTGCCAGCAGCACTAAACAGGGACCGACTGGCTACACCTTC. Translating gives CASSTKQGPTGYTF.

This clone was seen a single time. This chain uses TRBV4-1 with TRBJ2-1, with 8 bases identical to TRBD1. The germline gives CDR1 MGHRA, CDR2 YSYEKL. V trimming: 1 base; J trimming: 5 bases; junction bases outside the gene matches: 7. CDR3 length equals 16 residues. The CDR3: CASSQGDRKCDNEQFF. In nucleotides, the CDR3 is TGCGCCAGCAGCCAAGGGGACAGGAAATGTGACAATGAGCAGTTCTTC.

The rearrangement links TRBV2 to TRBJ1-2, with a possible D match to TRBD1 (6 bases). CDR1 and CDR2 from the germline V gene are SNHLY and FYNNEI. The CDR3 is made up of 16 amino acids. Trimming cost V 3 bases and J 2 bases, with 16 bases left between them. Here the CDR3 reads CASSDSYRVGNYGYTF. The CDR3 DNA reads TGTGCCAGCAGTGACTCCTACAGGGTGGGGAACTATGGCTACACCTTC.

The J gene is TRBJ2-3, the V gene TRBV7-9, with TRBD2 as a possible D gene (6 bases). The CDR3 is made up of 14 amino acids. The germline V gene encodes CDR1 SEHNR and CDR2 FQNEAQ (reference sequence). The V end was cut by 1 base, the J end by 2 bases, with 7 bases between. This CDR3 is CASSLGGVTDTQYF. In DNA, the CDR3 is TGTGCCAGCAGCTTAGGGGGGGTCACAGATACGCAGTATTTT.

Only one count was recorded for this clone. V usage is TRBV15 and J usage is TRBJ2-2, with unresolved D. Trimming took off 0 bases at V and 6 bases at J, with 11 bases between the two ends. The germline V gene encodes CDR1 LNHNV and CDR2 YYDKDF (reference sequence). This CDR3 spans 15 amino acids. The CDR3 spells CATSRDRVVAGELFF. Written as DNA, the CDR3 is TGTGCCACCAGCAGAGATAGGGTGGTCGCCGGGGAGCTGTTTTTT.

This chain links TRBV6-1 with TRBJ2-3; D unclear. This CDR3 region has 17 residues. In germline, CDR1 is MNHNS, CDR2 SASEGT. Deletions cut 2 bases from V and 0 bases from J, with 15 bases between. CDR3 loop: CASSESLELRSTDTQYF. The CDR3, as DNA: TGTGCCAGCAGTGAATCCCTAGAACTAAGAAGCACAGATACGCAGTATTTT.

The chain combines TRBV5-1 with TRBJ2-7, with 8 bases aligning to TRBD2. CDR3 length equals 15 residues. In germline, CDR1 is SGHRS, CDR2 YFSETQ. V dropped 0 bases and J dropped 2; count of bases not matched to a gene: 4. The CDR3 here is CASSLGREGPYEQYF. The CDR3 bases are TGCGCCAGCAGCTTGGGACGGGAGGGCCCCTACGAGCAGTACTTC.

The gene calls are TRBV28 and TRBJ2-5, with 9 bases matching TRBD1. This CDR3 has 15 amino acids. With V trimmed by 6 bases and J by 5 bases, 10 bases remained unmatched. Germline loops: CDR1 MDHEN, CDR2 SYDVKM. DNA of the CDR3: TGTGCCAGCAGGGTTTTTTGGGGGACAGGGGAGACCCAGTACTTC. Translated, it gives CASRVFWGTGETQYF.

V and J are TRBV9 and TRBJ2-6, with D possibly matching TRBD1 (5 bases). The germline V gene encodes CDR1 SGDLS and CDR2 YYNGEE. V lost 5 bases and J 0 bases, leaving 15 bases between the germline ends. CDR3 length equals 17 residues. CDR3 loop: CASRSAGQTSGANVLTF. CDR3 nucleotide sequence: TGTGCCAGCAGGTCGGCAGGGCAAACCTCTGGGGCCAACGTCCTGACTTTC.

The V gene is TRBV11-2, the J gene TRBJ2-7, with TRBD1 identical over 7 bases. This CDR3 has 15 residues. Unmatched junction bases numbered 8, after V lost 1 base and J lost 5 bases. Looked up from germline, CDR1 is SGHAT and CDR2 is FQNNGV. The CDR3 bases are TGTGCCAGCAGCTTAGGTGGGACAGCTCCCCACGAGCAGTACTTC. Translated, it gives CASSLGGTAPHEQYF.